The T cell receptor (beta chain) described here comes from a study of Tregs in tolerant kidney transplant recipients. Study-wide context: An approximately 3-day belatacept mixed lymphocyte reaction, sometimes plus 5-day graft donor restimulation, preceded CD4+CD25+CD127- sorting. Findings of the study overall: Tregs expanded with activated donor B cells seemed most donor-specific. No direct test of biological reproducibility was done here.

This clone was detected once. The target antigen is unknown. Repertoires were generated with immunoSEQ multiplex PCR, while TCRdb's copy carries only in-frame clones and drops some. The sample shows more than 25,000 clones, 82% of them seen only once. The J segment lost 15 bases and the V segment lost 1 base, leaving 12 bases of the junction unmatched. The CDR3 sequence is 15 residues long. Germline lookup yields CDR1 LNHDA and CDR2 SQIVND (reference sequence). Sequenced: Tregs from blood cultured with allogeneic cells. This TCR was recovered from a human donor in good health. The V call is TRBV19, the J call TRBJ2-1; 10 nucleotides agree with TRBD2. In DNA form, the CDR3 reads TGTGCCAGTAGTATAGGTAGCGGGGGGACCGCTAAACGGTTCTTC. Protein product: CASSIGSGGTAKRFF.